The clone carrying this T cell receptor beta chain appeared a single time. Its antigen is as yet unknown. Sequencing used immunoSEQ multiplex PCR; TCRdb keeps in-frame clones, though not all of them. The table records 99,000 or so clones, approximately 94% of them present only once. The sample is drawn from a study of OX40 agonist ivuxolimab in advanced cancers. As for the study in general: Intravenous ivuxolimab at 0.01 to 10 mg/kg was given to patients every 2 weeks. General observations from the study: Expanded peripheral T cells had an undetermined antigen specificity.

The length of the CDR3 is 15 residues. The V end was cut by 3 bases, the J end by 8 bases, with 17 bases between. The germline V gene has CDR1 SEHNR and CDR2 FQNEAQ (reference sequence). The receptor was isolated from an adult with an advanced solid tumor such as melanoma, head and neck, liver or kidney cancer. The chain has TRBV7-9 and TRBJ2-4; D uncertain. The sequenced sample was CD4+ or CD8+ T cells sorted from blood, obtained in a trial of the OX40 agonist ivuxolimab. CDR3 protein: CASSLGIIVKDIQYF. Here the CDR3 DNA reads TGTGCCAGCAGCTTGGGTATAATAGTTAAAGACATTCAGTACTTC.